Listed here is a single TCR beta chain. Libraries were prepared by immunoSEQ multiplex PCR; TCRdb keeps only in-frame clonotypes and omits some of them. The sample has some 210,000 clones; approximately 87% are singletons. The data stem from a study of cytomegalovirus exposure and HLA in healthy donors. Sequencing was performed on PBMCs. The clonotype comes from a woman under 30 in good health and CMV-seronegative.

The CDR3 nucleotides read TGTGCCAGCAGTTACCGAGGACAGGGGTGGGATGAAAAACTGTTTTTT. Protein product: CASSYRGQGWDEKLFF. This chain joins TRBV6-5 and TRBJ1-4, with 9 bases identical to TRBD1. Germline-derived CDR1 and CDR2 are MNHEY and SVGAGI. Trimming at V came to 2 bases and at J to 6 bases, leaving 7 bases not matched to a gene. The CDR3 extends over 16 amino acids.